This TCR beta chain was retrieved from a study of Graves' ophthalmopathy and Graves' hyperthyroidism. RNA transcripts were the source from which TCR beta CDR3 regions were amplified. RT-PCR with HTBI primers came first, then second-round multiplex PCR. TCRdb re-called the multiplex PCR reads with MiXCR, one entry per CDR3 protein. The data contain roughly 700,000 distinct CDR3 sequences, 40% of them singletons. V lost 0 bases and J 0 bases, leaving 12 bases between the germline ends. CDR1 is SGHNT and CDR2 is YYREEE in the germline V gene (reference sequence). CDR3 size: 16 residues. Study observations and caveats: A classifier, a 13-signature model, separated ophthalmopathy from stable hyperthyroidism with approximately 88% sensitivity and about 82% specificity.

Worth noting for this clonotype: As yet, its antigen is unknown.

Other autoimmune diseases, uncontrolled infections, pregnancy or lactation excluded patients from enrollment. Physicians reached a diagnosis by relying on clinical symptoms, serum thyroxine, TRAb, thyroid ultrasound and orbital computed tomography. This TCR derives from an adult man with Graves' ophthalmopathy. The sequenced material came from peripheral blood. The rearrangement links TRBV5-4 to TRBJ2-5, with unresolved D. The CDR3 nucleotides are TGTGCCAGCAGCTTGGGGTTCGCATCTCACCAAGAGACCCAGTACTTC. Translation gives CASSLGFASHQETQYF.